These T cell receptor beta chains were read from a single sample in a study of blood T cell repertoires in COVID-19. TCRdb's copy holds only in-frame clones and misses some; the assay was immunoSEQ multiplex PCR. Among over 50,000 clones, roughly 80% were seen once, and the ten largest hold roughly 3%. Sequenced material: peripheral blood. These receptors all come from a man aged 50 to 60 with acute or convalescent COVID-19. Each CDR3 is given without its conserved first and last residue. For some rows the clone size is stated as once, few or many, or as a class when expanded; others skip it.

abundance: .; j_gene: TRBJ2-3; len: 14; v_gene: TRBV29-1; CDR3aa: SVPMGLQSNTDTQY
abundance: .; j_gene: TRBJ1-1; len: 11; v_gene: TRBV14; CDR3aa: ASSQEPVSEAF
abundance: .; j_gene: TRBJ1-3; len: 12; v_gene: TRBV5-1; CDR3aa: ASRLAGPGNTIY
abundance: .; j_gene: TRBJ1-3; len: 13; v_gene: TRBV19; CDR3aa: ASSINREVGNTIY
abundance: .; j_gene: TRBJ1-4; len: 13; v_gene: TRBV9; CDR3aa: ASSVGSTTNEKLF
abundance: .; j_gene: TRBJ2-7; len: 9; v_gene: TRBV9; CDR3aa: ASSQGGEQY
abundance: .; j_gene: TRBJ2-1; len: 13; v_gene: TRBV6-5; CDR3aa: ASTGGDQGSNEQF
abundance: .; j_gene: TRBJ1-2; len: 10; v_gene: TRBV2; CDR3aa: ASRTTRDGYT
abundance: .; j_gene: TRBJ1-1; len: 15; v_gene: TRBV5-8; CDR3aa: ASSSFTRVGGVSEAF
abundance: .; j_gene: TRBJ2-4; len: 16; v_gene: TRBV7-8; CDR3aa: ASSPSEGLAGAGYIQY
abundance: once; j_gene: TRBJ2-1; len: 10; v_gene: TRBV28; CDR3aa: ASRGDNNEQF
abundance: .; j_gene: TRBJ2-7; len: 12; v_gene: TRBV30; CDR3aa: AWEPGGGSYEQY
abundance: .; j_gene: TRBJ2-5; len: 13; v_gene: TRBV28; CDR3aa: ASSPSRTGRETQY
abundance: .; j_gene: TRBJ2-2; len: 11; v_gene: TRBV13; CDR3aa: ASSTRHAGELF
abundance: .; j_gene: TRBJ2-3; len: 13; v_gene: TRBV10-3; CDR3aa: AISEFEMGGDTQY
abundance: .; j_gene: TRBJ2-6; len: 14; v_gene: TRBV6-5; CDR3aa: ASSYPGVAGANVLT
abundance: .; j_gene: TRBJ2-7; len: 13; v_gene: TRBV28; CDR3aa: ASSSMMGQLYEQY
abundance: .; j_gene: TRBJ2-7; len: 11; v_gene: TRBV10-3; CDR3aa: AISDASPDEQY
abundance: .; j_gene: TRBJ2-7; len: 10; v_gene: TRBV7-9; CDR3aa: ASTYTGSEQY
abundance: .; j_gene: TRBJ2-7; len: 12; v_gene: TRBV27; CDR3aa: ASSKGQGSYEQY
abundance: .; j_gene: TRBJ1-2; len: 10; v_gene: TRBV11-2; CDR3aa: ASSFRDYGYT
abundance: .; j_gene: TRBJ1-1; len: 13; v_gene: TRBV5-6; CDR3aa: ASSLGPQKNTEAF
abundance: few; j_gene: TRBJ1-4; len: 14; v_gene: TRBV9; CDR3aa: ASSAGDISTNEKLF
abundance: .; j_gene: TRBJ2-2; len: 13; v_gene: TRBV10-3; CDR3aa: AALLDRVDTGELF
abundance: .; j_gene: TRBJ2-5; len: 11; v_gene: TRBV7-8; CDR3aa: ASRLDRDGTQY
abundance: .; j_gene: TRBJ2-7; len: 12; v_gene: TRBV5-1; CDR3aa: ASSNGLAGYEQY
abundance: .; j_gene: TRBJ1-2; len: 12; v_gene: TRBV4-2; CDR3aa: ASSQGQGGYGYT